The source of this T cell receptor (beta chain) is a study of graft-versus-host responses after intestinal transplantation. Study details: Transplantation in recipients was multivisceral, liver-intestinal, or isolated intestinal. For around 3 years after anti-thymocyte globulin induction, all recipients took tacrolimus and steroids.

V shed 6 bases and J 3 bases; nucleotides not matched to a gene: 4. This CDR3 is 13 amino acids long. Per the germline V gene, CDR1 is MNHEY and CDR2 is SMNVEV (reference sequence). The table came from immunoSEQ multiplex PCR; TCRdb's copy has only in-frame clones and leaves some out. The sample includes about 94,000 clones, roughly 90% of them seen just once. As for this clone: As yet, its antigen is unknown.

The sequenced sample was unstimulated CD8+ T cells sorted from spleen or lymph node cells, obtained before intestinal transplant. This TCR came from a human donor who received an intestinal transplant. The V call is TRBV27, the J call TRBJ2-7, with 8 nucleotides matching TRBD1. Written as DNA, the CDR3 is TGTGCCAGCAGCGGACAGGGCGGCTACGAGCAGTACTTC. It translates to CASSGQGGYEQYF.